The clone carrying this T cell receptor beta chain was picked up many times. This specimen comes from a study of T cells in Graves' hyperthyroidism and ophthalmopathy. J was trimmed by 0 bases and V by 9 bases; bases with no gene match: 6. The CDR3 extends over 15 amino acids. Germline-derived CDR1 and CDR2 are LNHDA and SQIVND (reference sequence). It was RNA transcripts that yielded the amplified TCR beta CDR3 regions. In the first-round RT-PCR of the TCR CDR3, the HTBI primer set was used. TCRdb called the multiplex PCR reads again in MiXCR, with one record for every CDR3 protein. The sample has approximately 430,000 distinct CDR3 sequences, roughly 14% seen once.

This sequence originates from a man aged 18 to 30 with Graves' ophthalmopathy. The sample was blood. V usage is TRBV19 and J usage is TRBJ2-1, with TRBD2 matching 9 bases. The DNA for the CDR3 is TGTGCCAGCGGGACTAGCACGAGCTCCTACAATGAGCAGTTCTTC. Translation gives CASGTSTSSYNEQFF.